The 14 T cell receptor beta chains given below trace back to one sample, sequenced in a study of vaccination effects on CD4 cells after COVID-19. Before any sequencing was done, the ViraFEST assay used viral peptide pools to expand antigen-specific CD4+ T cells. The culture ran for around 10 days before CD4+ T cells were isolated. Nucleocapsid antibodies were negative in the vaccine recipients, who had never had SARS-CoV-2 infection. For these receptors, no antigen is known. Profiling relied on immunoSEQ multiplex PCR, and the TCRdb table lists in-frame clones only, not all of them. This sample yields more than 20,000 clones, of which about 74% are seen a single time; around a tenth belongs to the top ten. The material sequenced was CD4+ T cells from PBMCs cultured with HCoV-NL63 spike peptides, taken before COVID-19 vaccination. These receptors all stem from a human donor who received a COVID-19 vaccine.

This CDR3 is CASSEMRWEREGHGTQYF. CDR3 sequence (DNA): TGTGCCAGCAGTGAGATGAGGTGGGAGCGGGAGGGCCATGGGACCCAGTACTTC. The chain carries TRBV6-2 or TRBV6-3 and TRBJ2-5, with 10 bases lining up with TRBD2. V was clipped by 5 bases and J by 7 bases; unmatched bases: 19. Germline V gene sequence: CDR1 MNHEY, CDR2 SVGEGT. This CDR3 comprises 18 residues.

The J gene is TRBJ2-2, the V gene TRBV19; 12 positions match TRBD2. The CDR3 extends over 17 amino acids. V was clipped by 3 bases and J by 5 bases; unmatched bases: 7. CDR1 and CDR2 from the germline V gene are LNHDA and SQIVND (reference sequence). CDR3 region: CASSMELAGGGTGELFF. CDR3 coding DNA: TGTGCCAGTAGTATGGAACTAGCGGGAGGAGGGACCGGGGAGCTGTTTTTT.

There are a few counts of this clone. This chain links TRBV7-6 with TRBJ1-3; D might be TRBD1 (5 bases). The CDR3 is made up of 17 amino acids. Between the trimmed V and J ends, which lost 1 base and 0 bases, there was a span of 13 bases. Germline V gives CDR1 SGHVS, CDR2 FNYEAQ. The CDR3 DNA is TGTGCCAGCAGCTTAGTTGGGACGGGGAGCTCTGGAAACACCATATATTTT. It yields the protein CASSLVGTGSSGNTIYF. Variable domain in full (rest from reference TRBV7-6 and TRBJ1-3): GAGVSQSPRYKVTKRGQDVALRCDPISGHVSLYWYRQALGQGPEFLTYFNYEAQQDKSGLPNDRFSAERPEGSISTLTIQRTEQRDSAMYRCASSLVGTGSSGNTIYFGEGSWLTVV.

V is TRBV9 and J is TRBJ1-3; no firm D call. V shed 0 bases and J shed 0 bases, with 7 bases lying between them. The CDR3 is made up of 15 amino acids. Per the germline V gene, CDR1 is SGDLS and CDR2 is YYNGEE. The CDR3 nucleotides read TGTGCCAGCAGCGTAGGGAGGAGCTCTGGAAACACCATATATTTT. Its translation: CASSVGRSSGNTIYF.

This clone was detected only a few times. The chain employs TRBV3-1 (or the pseudogene TRBV3-2) and TRBJ2-7; D is perhaps TRBD2 (6 bases). The germline gives CDR1 LGHDT, CDR2 YNNKEL (reference sequence). The CDR3 sequence is 14 residues long. V lost 0 bases to trimming and J lost 4 bases, with 10 bases between them. The CDR3 loop reads CASSQDVGGYEQYF. CDR3 DNA: TGTGCCAGCAGCCAAGACGTCGGGGGATACGAGCAGTACTTC.

This clone was picked up one time. The chain links TRBV6-5 to TRBJ2-5; 8 nucleotides agree with TRBD1. CDR3 length equals 14 residues. The J segment lost 1 base and the V segment lost 6 bases, leaving 4 bases of the junction unmatched. CDR1 and CDR2 from the germline V gene are MNHEY and SVGAGI. The CDR3 region is CASRSTGGQETQYF. In nucleotides, the CDR3 is TGTGCCAGCAGATCCACAGGGGGCCAAGAGACCCAGTACTTC.

V usage is TRBV3-1 (or the pseudogene TRBV3-2) and J usage is TRBJ2-1; no clear D gene. Germline CDR1 reads LGHDT; CDR2 reads YNNKEL (reference sequence). Trimming stripped 1 base from V and 4 bases from J, with 5 bases between. The CDR3 loop spans 13 amino acids. This CDR3 reads CASSQVRYNEQFF. The CDR3 DNA reads TGTGCCAGCAGCCAAGTGCGGTACAATGAGCAGTTCTTC.

V usage is TRBV10-3 and J usage is TRBJ2-7; 7 nucleotides line up with TRBD2. This CDR3 contains 14 residues. With 4 bases clipped from V and 5 bases from J, the junction kept 8 bases outside the gene matches. Looked up from germline, CDR1 is ENHRY and CDR2 is SYGVKD. CDR3 region: CAISVGGGTHEQYF. The CDR3 DNA reads as TGTGCCATCAGTGTCGGCGGGGGAACCCACGAGCAGTACTTC.

J is TRBJ2-5 and V is TRBV4-2; D is perhaps TRBD1 or TRBD2 (5 bases each). The CDR3 has 16 residues. The V gene lost 0 bases and the J gene lost 4 bases, with 15 bases spanning the gap. Germline values: CDR1 LGHNA, CDR2 YNFKEQ. CDR3 sequence reads: CASSQDFGAGRETQYF. The CDR3, as DNA: TGTGCCAGCAGCCAAGATTTCGGGGCTGGTAGAGAGACCCAGTACTTC.

The chain links TRBV18 to TRBJ1-2; D is unclear. The germline V gene encodes CDR1 KGHSH and CDR2 LQKENI. With 0 bases removed from V and 8 bases from J, the gap between germline ends came to 10 bases. The CDR3 extends over 13 amino acids. DNA of the CDR3: TGTGCCAGCTCACCACCGGCGATCGGGGGCTACACCTTC. Translated: CASSPPAIGGYTF.

The chain recombines TRBV5-4 with TRBJ2-2; 8 bases agree with TRBD2. After removal of 4 bases from V and 11 bases from J, the junction contained 13 bases not matched to a gene. Looked up from germline, CDR1 is SGHNT and CDR2 is YYREEE (reference sequence). The CDR3 sequence is 15 residues long. This CDR3 is CASSPKVGSGAELFF. The CDR3 DNA is TGTGCCAGCAGCCCCAAGGTTGGTAGCGGGGCAGAGCTGTTTTTT.

The rearrangement links TRBV10-3 to TRBJ1-1; perhaps TRBD1 as D (6 bases). The CDR3 totals 13 residues. In germline, CDR1 is ENHRY, CDR2 SYGVKD. Trimming pared 9 bases from V and 4 bases from J, leaving 15 bases between. The DNA for the CDR3 is TGTGCCATTTACAGGGAAGGAGCCACTGAAGCTTTCTTT. Translating gives CAIYREGATEAFF.

The rearrangement uses TRBV6-5 and TRBJ1-5, with D unresolved. Germline V gives CDR1 MNHEY, CDR2 SVGAGI. V was trimmed by 6 bases and J by 0 bases, leaving 6 bases between them. The CDR3 runs to 13 residues. CDR3 sequence (DNA): TGTGCCAGCAGCCGAGATAGCAATCAGCCCCAGCATTTT. Translating it yields CASSRDSNQPQHF.

The chain has TRBV27 and TRBJ2-7; TRBD2 agrees at 11 bases. CDR1 MNHEY and CDR2 SMNVEV come from the germline V gene (reference sequence). The ends lost 2 bases at V and 3 bases at J; junction bases unmatched: 3. The CDR3 consists of 15 residues. The CDR3 is CASSLTSGGLYEQYF. The CDR3 DNA is TGTGCCAGCAGTTTAACTAGCGGGGGACTCTACGAGCAGTACTTC.